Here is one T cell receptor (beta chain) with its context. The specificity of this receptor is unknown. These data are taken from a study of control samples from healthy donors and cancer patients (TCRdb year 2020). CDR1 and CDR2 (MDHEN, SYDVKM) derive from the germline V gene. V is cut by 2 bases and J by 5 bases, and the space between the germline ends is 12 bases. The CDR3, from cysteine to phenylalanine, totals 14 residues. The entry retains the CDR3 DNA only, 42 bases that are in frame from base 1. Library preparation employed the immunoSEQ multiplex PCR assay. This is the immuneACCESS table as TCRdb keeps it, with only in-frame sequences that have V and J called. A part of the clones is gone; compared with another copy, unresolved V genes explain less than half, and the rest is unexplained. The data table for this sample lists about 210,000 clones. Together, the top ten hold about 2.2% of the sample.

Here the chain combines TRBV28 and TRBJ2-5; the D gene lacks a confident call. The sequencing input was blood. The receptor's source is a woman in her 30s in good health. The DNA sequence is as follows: TGTGCCAGCAGTTTAAACCTAGACCCGGAGACCCAGTACTTC. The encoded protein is CASSLNLDPETQYF.